Presented here are 32 T cell receptor beta chains from one specimen sequenced in a study of T-cell memory formation after mild COVID-19. TCRdb re-called the 5' RACE reads through MiXCR, storing one row per CDR3 protein. The data show under 650,000 distinct CDR3 sequences, roughly 17% seen once. The specimen was PBMCs or a T cell subset sorted from them (not recorded which). Every receptor here comes from an adult woman who had mild COVID-19 (a few samples of this study predate the infection). Cell type and time point are not known.

This clonotype was found a few times. The chain has TRBV7-8 and TRBJ2-7; 7 nucleotides agree with TRBD1. Germline V CDR1 and CDR2: SGHVS, FQNEAQ. V gave up 0 bases and J gave up 3 bases; unmatched junction bases: 5. The CDR3 extends over 15 amino acids. CDR3 in amino acids: CASSLATGWVYEQYF. The CDR3 DNA reads as TGTGCCAGCAGCTTAGCGACAGGGTGGGTCTACGAGCAGTACTTC. The whole variable domain, remainder taken from reference TRBV7-8 and TRBJ2-7, is GAGVSQSPRYKVAKRGQDVALRCDPISGHVSLFWYQQALGQGPEFLTYFQNEAQLDKSGLPSDRFFAERPEGSVSTLKIQRTQQEDSAVYLCASSLATGWVYEQYFGPGTRLTVT.

This clonotype was seen a few times. This chain links TRBV6-8 with TRBJ2-7, with D perhaps assigned TRBD1 or TRBD2 (5 bases each). Trimming left V 4 bases short and J 2 bases short, with 21 bases between. CDR1 is MNHGY, CDR2 SAAAGT, per germline. The CDR3 totals 17 residues. The DNA of the CDR3 is TGTGCCAGCAGTTTCCACTCGTCCGGGACGGTAGCCTACGAGCAGTACTTC. Amino acids: CASSFHSSGTVAYEQYF.

The chain is built from TRBV6-5 and TRBJ2-2; D gene uncertain. Looked up from germline, CDR1 is MNHEY and CDR2 is SVGAGI. V was cut by 8 bases and J by 7 bases, with 11 bases left in between. The CDR3 runs to 12 residues. This CDR3 reads CASSTGLGELFF. In nucleotides, the CDR3 is TGTGCCAGCTCTACGGGCCTCGGGGAGCTGTTTTTT.

CDR3 coding DNA: TGCAGTGCTAGAGTGGGACTAGCGGGCCTTGTTGATACGCAGTATTTT. Its translation is CSARVGLAGLVDTQYF. V and J are TRBV20-1 and TRBJ2-3, with 12 bases identical to TRBD2. Trimming at V came to 1 base and at J to 6 bases, leaving 8 bases not matched to a gene. CDR1 is DFQATT, CDR2 SNEGSKA, per germline (reference sequence). The CDR3 runs to 16 residues.

This clonotype was seen a few times. The rearrangement links TRBV7-8 to TRBJ2-5; TRBD2 aligns across 7 bases. The CDR3 spans 17 residues. Germline CDR1 is SGHVS and CDR2 is FQNEAQ. Losses at the gene ends were 1 base for V and 1 base for J; bases not matched to a gene: 9. CDR3 DNA sequence: TGTGCCAGCAGCTTAGGTCGGCAGGGAGGGATCCAAGAGACCCAGTACTTC. It yields the protein CASSLGRQGGIQETQYF.

This sequence joins TRBV18 and TRBJ2-1; 9 nucleotides align to TRBD1. After removal of 1 base from V and 8 bases from J, the junction contained 12 bases not matched to a gene. CDR1 and CDR2 (germline): KGHSH, LQKENI. The CDR3 runs to 17 residues. CDR3 loop: CASSPLNFGTGRDEQFF. The CDR3 DNA sequence: TGTGCCAGCTCACCACTAAATTTCGGGACAGGGCGCGATGAGCAGTTCTTC. Full variable domain (missing parts from reference TRBV18 and TRBJ2-1): NAGVMQNPRHLVRRRGQEARLRCSPMKGHSHVYWYRQLPEEGLKFMVYLQKENIIDESGMPKERFSAEFPKEGPSILRIQQVVRGDSAAYFCASSPLNFGTGRDEQFFGPGTRLTVL.

The V and J genes are TRBV5-5 and TRBJ1-1; D uncertain. V lost 4 bases and J 7 bases, leaving 5 bases between the germline ends. Germline CDR1 is SGHKS and CDR2 is YYEKEE (reference sequence). The CDR3 extends over 10 amino acids. This CDR3 reads CASSGYEAFF. The DNA of the CDR3 is TGTGCCAGCAGCGGGTATGAAGCTTTCTTT.

This clonotype came up a few times. The chain combines TRBV7-9 with TRBJ2-5; either TRBD1 or TRBD2 may fit D (5 bases each). The CDR3 length is 15 residues. V dropped 4 bases and J dropped 5 bases, with 17 bases sitting between them. The V gene's germline CDR1 is SEHNR and CDR2 FQNEAQ (reference sequence). DNA of the CDR3: TGTGCCAGCAGCTCCTGGGGGTTTTTAGAGGAGACCCAGTACTTC. It encodes CASSSWGFLEETQYF.

V usage is TRBV6-2 or TRBV6-3 and J usage is TRBJ2-1, with unresolved D. From germline, CDR1 is MNHEY and CDR2 SVGEGT. The CDR3 sequence is 18 residues long. Trimming took off 2 bases at V and 0 bases at J, with 17 bases between the two ends. This CDR3 reads CASSYMDPGSASYNEQFF. DNA for the CDR3: TGTGCCAGCAGTTACATGGACCCCGGCTCAGCCTCCTACAATGAGCAGTTCTTC.

This chain uses TRBV6-5 with TRBJ1-1; 8 bases agree with TRBD1. Trimming removed 6 bases from V and 1 base from J; junction bases left unmatched: 13. CDR1 and CDR2 from the germline V gene are MNHEY and SVGAGI. The CDR3 totals 17 residues. The CDR3 is CASSPYRQGLRNTEAFF. The CDR3 nucleotides are TGTGCCAGCAGCCCCTACCGACAGGGGCTAAGGAACACTGAAGCTTTCTTT.

In this sample, this clonotype turned up a few times. J is TRBJ2-5 and V is TRBV7-2; 7 nucleotides agree with TRBD1. Germline assignment: CDR1 SGHTA and CDR2 FQGNSA. The junction had 6 bases not matched to a gene; V was cut back by 5 bases and J by 3 bases. CDR3 length: 14 amino acids. The DNA for the CDR3 is TGTGCCAGCAGCCCAAGTGGGACAGAAGAGACCCAGTACTTC. Its protein product is CASSPSGTEETQYF.

This clonotype has only a few counts. V usage is TRBV7-2 and J usage is TRBJ2-7, with D perhaps TRBD2 (5 bases). V lost 5 bases to trimming and J lost 4 bases, with 12 bases between them. CDR3 length: 13 residues. Germline V CDR1 and CDR2: SGHTA, FQGNSA. The CDR3 reads CASSPPGNYEQYF. The CDR3, as DNA: TGTGCCAGCAGCCCCCCGGGGAATTACGAGCAGTACTTC.

V usage is TRBV7-2 and J usage is TRBJ2-5, with 14 nucleotides matching TRBD2. Germline V gives CDR1 SGHTA, CDR2 FQGNSA. The V gene end was trimmed by 5 bases and the J gene end by 5 bases; junction bases not matched to a gene: 4. This CDR3 has 15 residues. The DNA for the CDR3 is TGTGCCAGCAGCCGACTAGCGGGAGGGCCGGAGACCCAGTACTTC. It yields the protein CASSRLAGGPETQYF.

The sample holds one count of this clonotype. This chain joins TRBV5-1 and TRBJ2-5, with D possibly being TRBD1 (6 bases). Trimming shortened V by 0 bases and J by 12 bases, and 12 bases separated the two germline ends. Germline V lookup: CDR1 SGHRS, CDR2 YFSETQ. This CDR3 has 12 amino acids. The CDR3 DNA reads TGCGCCAGCAGCTTGGGGGGTTCAGGGGAGTACTTC. It codes for CASSLGGSGEYF.

This clonotype came up a few times. The chain combines TRBV12-3 or TRBV12-4 with TRBJ2-5; D gene uncertain. Trimming took 6 bases from V and 4 from J, leaving 12 bases between them. The CDR3 spans 13 residues. CDR3 region: CASSRYSSETQYF. DNA of the CDR3: TGTGCCAGCAGCCGGTACTCTTCAGAGACCCAGTACTTC.

The chain uses TRBV7-8 and TRBJ2-7, with TRBD2 identical over 14 bases. CDR3 length: 19 amino acids. J was trimmed by 2 bases and V by 4 bases; bases with no gene match: 13. CDR1 SGHVS and CDR2 FQNEAQ come from the germline V gene. The DNA of the CDR3 is TGTGCCAGCAGCTACCAAGCCTCCGGGACTAGCGGGAGAACCTACGAGCAGTACTTC. Protein product: CASSYQASGTSGRTYEQYF.

The rearrangement joins TRBV29-1 to TRBJ1-1, with D perhaps TRBD1 (6 bases). This CDR3 is built from 13 residues. Germline CDR1 is SQVTM and CDR2 is ANQGSEA. V lost 7 bases to trimming and J lost 0 bases, with 12 bases between them. This CDR3 reads CSAAQGLNTEAFF. CDR3 DNA: TGCAGCGCCGCACAGGGATTGAACACTGAAGCTTTCTTT.

The chain recombines TRBV7-9 with TRBJ2-1, with D possibly TRBD1 on 5 matching bases. Germline CDR1 is SEHNR and CDR2 is FQNEAQ (reference sequence). With 6 bases removed from V and 5 bases from J, the gap between germline ends came to 14 bases. The CDR3 runs to 14 residues. The CDR3 protein is CASSPTDRNNEQFF. The CDR3 nucleotides are TGTGCCAGCAGTCCCACTGACAGAAACAATGAGCAGTTCTTC.

This clonotype turned up a few times. The chain has TRBV5-5 and TRBJ2-7, with 10 bases fitting TRBD2. V was pared by 3 bases and J by 4 bases, with 7 bases of the junction left unmatched. The CDR3 totals 15 residues. CDR1 and CDR2 from the germline V gene are SGHKS and YYEKEE (reference sequence). The CDR3 DNA sequence: TGTGCCAGCAGCTCCCTAGCGGGAGCCATGTACGAGCAGTACTTC. This encodes CASSSLAGAMYEQYF.

The chain couples TRBV7-9 to TRBJ2-1, with D perhaps matching TRBD2 (7 bases). Germline V gene sequence: CDR1 SEHNR, CDR2 FQNEAQ (reference sequence). V shed 5 bases and J shed 3 bases, with 23 bases lying between them. The CDR3 has 18 amino acids. CDR3 nucleotides: TGTGCCAGCAGCCCTAGGGGGGGCGGGAGTCCTAACTACAATGAGCAGTTCTTC. It is translated as CASSPRGGGSPNYNEQFF.

This clonotype was found a few times. V gene TRBV2 combines with J gene TRBJ2-7; perhaps TRBD1 as D (6 bases). V lost 7 bases and J lost 3, with 10 bases in between. The CDR3 is made up of 12 amino acids. Looked up from germline, CDR1 is SNHLY and CDR2 is FYNNEI. The CDR3 spells CASTRDNYEQYF. CDR3 coding DNA: TGTGCCAGCACCAGGGACAACTACGAGCAGTACTTC.

In this sample, this clonotype turned up many times. The V gene is TRBV20-1, the J gene TRBJ2-7, with D possibly being TRBD1 (5 bases). This CDR3 has 11 amino acids. Per the germline V gene, CDR1 is DFQATT and CDR2 is SNEGSKA (reference sequence). V lost 2 bases and J lost 5, with 7 bases in between. CDR3 sequence: CSARQGNEQYF. The CDR3 DNA reads TGCAGTGCTAGACAGGGAAACGAGCAGTACTTC.

V gene TRBV5-1 combines with J gene TRBJ1-2, with TRBD1 identical over 7 bases. CDR3 size: 17 residues. The V and J ends lost 4 bases and 7 bases, in that order; junction bases with no gene match: 19. In germline, CDR1 is SGHRS, CDR2 YFSETQ. The CDR3 bases are TGCGCCAGCAGCCTCCCGACAGGGTCCGCGGGAGGGGGTGGCTACACCTTC. This encodes CASSLPTGSAGGGGYTF.

The rearrangement uses TRBV29-1 and TRBJ2-2, with 11 positions matching TRBD2. In germline, CDR1 is SQVTM, CDR2 ANQGSEA. V lost 6 bases to trimming and J lost 7 bases; unmatched junction nucleotides: 4. This CDR3 has 13 residues. The CDR3 DNA sequence: TGCAGCGTGCGAACTAGCGGGGGCGGGGAGCTGTTTTTT. Protein: CSVRTSGGGELFF.

This clonotype was counted only a few times. The gene calls are TRBV4-3 and TRBJ2-7; 10 bases line up with TRBD2. The J segment lost 4 bases and the V segment lost 1 base, leaving 4 bases of the junction unmatched. The CDR3 runs to 15 residues. Germline values: CDR1 LGHNA, CDR2 YSLEER. The CDR3 nucleotides are TGCGCCAGCAGCCAAGTTCCTAGCGGGAGTTACGAGCAGTACTTC. This gives the protein CASSQVPSGSYEQYF.

This clonotype was seen only a few times. The CDR3 loop reads CASSLEVRAGSTGELFF. For the CDR3, the DNA is TGCGCCAGCAGCTTGGAGGTCAGGGCAGGCAGCACCGGGGAGCTGTTTTTT. This sequence joins TRBV5-1 and TRBJ2-2; weak D call: TRBD1 (5 bases). This CDR3 contains 17 residues. In germline, CDR1 is SGHRS, CDR2 YFSETQ. V lost 0 bases, J lost 4 bases, and 16 bases lay in between.

The chain has TRBV29-1 and TRBJ1-2, with TRBD1 as a possible D gene (5 bases). The CDR3 contains 13 residues. Germline CDR1 is SQVTM and CDR2 is ANQGSEA. V gave up 4 bases and J gave up 2 bases, with 11 bases separating them. The DNA of the CDR3 is TGCAGCGTTGGACCGACAGTAAACTATGGCTACACCTTC. Translated, it gives CSVGPTVNYGYTF.

The chain couples TRBV10-3 to TRBJ1-5, with 7 bases fitting TRBD1. CDR1 is ENHRY, CDR2 SYGVKD, per germline. The ends lost 2 bases at V and 4 bases at J; junction bases unmatched: 8. The CDR3 is made up of 16 amino acids. The CDR3 reads CAISEDRAGKNQPQHF. For the CDR3, the DNA is TGTGCCATCAGTGAGGACAGGGCGGGGAAAAATCAGCCCCAGCATTTT.

This clonotype was counted many times. The chain has TRBV5-4 and TRBJ2-1, with D possibly matching TRBD1 (6 bases). Per germline, CDR1 SGHNT and CDR2 YYREEE (reference sequence). This CDR3 is built from 13 residues. With 8 bases removed from V and 8 bases from J, the gap between germline ends came to 17 bases. For the CDR3, the DNA is TGTGCCAGTTGGAACCGGGACAACGATGAGCAGTTCTTC. It codes for CASWNRDNDEQFF.

This clonotype came up a few times. The gene calls are TRBV20-1 and TRBJ2-4, with TRBD1 identical over 8 bases. The CDR3 covers 14 residues. V lost 6 bases, J lost 5 bases, and 9 bases stayed unmatched. Germline loops: CDR1 DFQATT, CDR2 SNEGSKA (reference sequence). CDR3 in DNA: TGCAGTGCCCGACGGGACAGGAGACAAAACATTCAGTACTTC. Translating gives CSARRDRRQNIQYF.

The chain combines TRBV20-1 with TRBJ1-2; 7 bases match TRBD1. V dropped 6 bases and J dropped 4; count of bases not matched to a gene: 11. Germline CDR1 DFQATT, CDR2 SNEGSKA (reference sequence). The CDR3 consists of 14 residues. The CDR3, as DNA: TGCAGTGCCTTGTCTGGAGGGGGCGTCTATGGCTACACCTTC. Translating it yields CSALSGGGVYGYTF.

This clonotype turned up a few times. The V call is TRBV7-2, the J call TRBJ2-5; D remains unclear. Per the germline V gene, CDR1 is SGHTA and CDR2 is FQGNSA. Between the trimmed V and J ends, which lost 5 bases and 5 bases, there was a span of 15 bases. CDR3 size: 14 residues. CDR3 amino acids: CASSPRLPWETQYF. In DNA, the CDR3 is TGTGCCAGCAGCCCCCGACTTCCGTGGGAGACCCAGTACTTC.